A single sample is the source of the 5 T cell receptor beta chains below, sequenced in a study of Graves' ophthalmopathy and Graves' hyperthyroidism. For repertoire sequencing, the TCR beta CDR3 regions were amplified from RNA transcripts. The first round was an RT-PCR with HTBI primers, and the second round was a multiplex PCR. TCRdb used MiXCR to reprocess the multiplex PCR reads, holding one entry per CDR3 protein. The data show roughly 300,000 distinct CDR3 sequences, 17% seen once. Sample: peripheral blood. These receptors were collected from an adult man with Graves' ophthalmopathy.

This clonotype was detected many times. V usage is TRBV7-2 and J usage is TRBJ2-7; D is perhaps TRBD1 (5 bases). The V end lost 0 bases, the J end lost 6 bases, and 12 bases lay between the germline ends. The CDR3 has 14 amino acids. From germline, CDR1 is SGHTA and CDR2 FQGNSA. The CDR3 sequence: CASSLAAGKGEQYF. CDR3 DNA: TGTGCCAGCAGCTTAGCTGCAGGGAAGGGCGAGCAGTACTTC.

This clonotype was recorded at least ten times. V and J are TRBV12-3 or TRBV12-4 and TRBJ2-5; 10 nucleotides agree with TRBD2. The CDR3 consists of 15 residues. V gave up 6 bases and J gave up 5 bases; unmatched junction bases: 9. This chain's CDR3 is CASSQLAGTRETQYF. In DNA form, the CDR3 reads TGTGCCAGCAGCCAACTAGCGGGAACTCGGGAGACCCAGTACTTC.

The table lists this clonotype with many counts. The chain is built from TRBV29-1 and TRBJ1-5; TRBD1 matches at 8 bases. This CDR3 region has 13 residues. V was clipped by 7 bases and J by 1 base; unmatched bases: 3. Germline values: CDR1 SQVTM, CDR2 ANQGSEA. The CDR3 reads CSARQGSNQPQHF. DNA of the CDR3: TGCAGCGCACGACAGGGGAGCAATCAGCCCCAGCATTTT.

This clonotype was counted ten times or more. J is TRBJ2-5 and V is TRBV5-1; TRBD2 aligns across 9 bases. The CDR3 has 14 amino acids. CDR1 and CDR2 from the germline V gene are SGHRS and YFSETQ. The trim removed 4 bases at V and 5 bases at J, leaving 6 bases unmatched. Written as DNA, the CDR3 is TGCGCCAGCAGCGCGACCGGGACTAGCGAGACCCAGTACTTC. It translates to CASSATGTSETQYF.

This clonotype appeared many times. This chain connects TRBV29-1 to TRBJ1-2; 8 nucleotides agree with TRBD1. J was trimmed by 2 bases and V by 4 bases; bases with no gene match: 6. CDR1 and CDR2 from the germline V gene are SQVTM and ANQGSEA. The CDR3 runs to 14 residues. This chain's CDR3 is CSVGHPGGNYGYTF. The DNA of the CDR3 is TGCAGCGTTGGTCACCCAGGGGGCAACTATGGCTACACCTTC.